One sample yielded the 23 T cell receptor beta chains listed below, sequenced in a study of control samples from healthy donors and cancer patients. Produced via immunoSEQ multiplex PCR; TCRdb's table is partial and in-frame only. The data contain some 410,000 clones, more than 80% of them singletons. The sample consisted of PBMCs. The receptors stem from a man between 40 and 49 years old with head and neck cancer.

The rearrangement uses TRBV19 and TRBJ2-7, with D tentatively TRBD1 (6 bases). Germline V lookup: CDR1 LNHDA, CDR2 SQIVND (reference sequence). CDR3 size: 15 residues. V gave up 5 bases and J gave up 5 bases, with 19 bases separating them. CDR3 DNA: TGTGCCAGTAGTGCTGTATCCGGGACAACCCACGAGCAGTACTTC. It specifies CASSAVSGTTHEQYF.

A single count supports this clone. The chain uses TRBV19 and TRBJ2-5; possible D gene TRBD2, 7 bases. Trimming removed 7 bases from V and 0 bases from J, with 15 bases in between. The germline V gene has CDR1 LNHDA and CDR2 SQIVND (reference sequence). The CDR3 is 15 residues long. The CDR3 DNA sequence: TGTGCCAGTAAAGGGGGGCGGGGGAACCAAGAGACCCAGTACTTC. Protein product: CASKGGRGNQETQYF.

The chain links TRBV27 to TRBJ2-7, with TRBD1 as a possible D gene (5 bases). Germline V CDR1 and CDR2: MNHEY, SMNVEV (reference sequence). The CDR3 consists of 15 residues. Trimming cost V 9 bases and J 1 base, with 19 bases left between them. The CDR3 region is CASFPTQAPSYEQYF. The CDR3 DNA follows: TGTGCCAGTTTTCCCACACAGGCCCCTTCCTACGAGCAGTACTTC.

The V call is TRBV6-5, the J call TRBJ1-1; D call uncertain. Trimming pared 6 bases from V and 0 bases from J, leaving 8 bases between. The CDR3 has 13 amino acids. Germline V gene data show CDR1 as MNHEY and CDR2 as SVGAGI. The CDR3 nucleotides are TGTGCCAGCAGCCTAAAACTGAACACTGAAGCTTTCTTT. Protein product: CASSLKLNTEAFF.

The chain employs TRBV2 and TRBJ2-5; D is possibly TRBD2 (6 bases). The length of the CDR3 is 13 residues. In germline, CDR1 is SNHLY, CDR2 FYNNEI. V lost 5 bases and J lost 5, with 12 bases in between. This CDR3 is CASSSRGGETQYF. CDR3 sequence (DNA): TGTGCCAGCAGTTCCCGCGGAGGGGAGACCCAGTACTTC.

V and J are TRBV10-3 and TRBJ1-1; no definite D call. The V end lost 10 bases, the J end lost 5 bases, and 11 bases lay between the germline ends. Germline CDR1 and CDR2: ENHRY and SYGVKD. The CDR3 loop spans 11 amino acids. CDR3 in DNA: TGTGCCACCGGCCAGGCTACTGAAGCTTTCTTT. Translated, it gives CATGQATEAFF.

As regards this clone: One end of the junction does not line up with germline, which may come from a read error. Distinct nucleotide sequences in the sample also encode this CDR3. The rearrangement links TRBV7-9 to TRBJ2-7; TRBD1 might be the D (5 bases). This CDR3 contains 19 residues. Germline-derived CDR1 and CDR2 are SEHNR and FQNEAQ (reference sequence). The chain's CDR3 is CASSLGVVAPSASGYEQYF. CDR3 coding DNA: TGTGCCAGCAGCTTAGGCGTCGTCGCGCCCTCAGCCTCAGGGTACGAGCAGTACTTT.

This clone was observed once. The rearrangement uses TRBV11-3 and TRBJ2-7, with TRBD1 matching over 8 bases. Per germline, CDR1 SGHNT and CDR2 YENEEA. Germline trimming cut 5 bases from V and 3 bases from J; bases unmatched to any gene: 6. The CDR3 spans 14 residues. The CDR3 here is CASSRGGQVYEQYF. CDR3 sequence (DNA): TGTGCCAGCAGCCGAGGGGGACAGGTCTACGAGCAGTACTTC.

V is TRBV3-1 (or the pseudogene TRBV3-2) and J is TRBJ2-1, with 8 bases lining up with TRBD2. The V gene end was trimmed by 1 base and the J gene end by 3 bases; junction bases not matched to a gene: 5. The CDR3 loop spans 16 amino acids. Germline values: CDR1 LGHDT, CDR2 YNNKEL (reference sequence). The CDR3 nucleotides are TGTGCCAGCAGCCAAGGTGGAGCGGGAGTCTACAATGAGCAGTTCTTC. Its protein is CASSQGGAGVYNEQFF.

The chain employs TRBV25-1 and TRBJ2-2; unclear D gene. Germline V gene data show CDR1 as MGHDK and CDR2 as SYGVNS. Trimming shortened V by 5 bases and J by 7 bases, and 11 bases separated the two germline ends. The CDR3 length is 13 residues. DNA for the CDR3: TGTGCCAGCAGTAGATCCGGCGGCGGGGAGCTGTTTTTT. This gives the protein CASSRSGGGELFF.

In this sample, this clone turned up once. The CDR3 nucleotides are TGCGCCAGCAGCTTCGGCCTTGGCAATGAGCAGTTCTTC. Its translation is CASSFGLGNEQFF. The V call is TRBV5-1, the J call TRBJ2-1; D uncertain. CDR3 size: 13 residues. Germline loops: CDR1 SGHRS, CDR2 YFSETQ. Trimming took 2 bases from V and 6 from J, leaving 9 bases between them.

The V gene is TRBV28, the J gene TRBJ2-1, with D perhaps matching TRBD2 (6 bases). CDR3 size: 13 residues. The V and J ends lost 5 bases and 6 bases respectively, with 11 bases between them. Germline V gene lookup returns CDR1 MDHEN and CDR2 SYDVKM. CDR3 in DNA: TGTGCCAGCAGTGGGGGAGGTGGCAATGAGCAGTTCTTC. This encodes CASSGGGGNEQFF. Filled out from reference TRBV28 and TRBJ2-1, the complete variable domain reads DVKVTQSSRYLVKRTGEKVFLECVQDMDHENMFWYRQDPGLGLRLIYFSYDVKMKEKGDIPEGYSVSREKKERFSLILESASTNQTSMYLCASSGGGGNEQFFGPGTRLTVL.

The CDR3 protein is CASSLRVVGPLQPDTQYF. CDR3 DNA: TGTGCCAGCAGTTTAAGGGTAGTAGGACCCCTACAACCAGATACGCAGTATTTT. This chain joins TRBV27 and TRBJ2-3; no reliable D call. Deletions cut 2 bases from V and 4 bases from J, with 22 bases between. CDR3 length: 18 residues. Germline assignment: CDR1 MNHEY and CDR2 SMNVEV (reference sequence).

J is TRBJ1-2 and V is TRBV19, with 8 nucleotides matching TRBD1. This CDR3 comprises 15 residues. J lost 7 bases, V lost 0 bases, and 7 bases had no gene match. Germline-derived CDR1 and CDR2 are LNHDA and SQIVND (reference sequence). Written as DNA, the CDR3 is TGTGCCAGTAGTATAGATCAGGGGGCTCTCTCTGGCTACACCTTC. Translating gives CASSIDQGALSGYTF.

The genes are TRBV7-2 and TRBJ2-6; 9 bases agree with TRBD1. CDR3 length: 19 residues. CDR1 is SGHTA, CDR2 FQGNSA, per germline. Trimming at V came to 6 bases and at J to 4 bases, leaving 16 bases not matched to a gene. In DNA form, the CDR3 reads TGTGCCAGCAGGGGCCGTTTGGGACAGGGAGGATCAGGGGCCAACGTCCTGACTTTC. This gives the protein CASRGRLGQGGSGANVLTF.

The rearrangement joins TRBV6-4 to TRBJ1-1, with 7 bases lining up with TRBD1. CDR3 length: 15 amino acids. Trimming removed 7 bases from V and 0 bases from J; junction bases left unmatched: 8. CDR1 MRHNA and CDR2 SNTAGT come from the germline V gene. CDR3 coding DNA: TGTGCCAGCAACGACAGGGCTAATTTGAACACTGAAGCTTTCTTT. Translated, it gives CASNDRANLNTEAFF.

CDR3 bases: TGTGCCAGCAGCGGAGCAACTAATGAAAAACTGTTTTTT. Protein: CASSGATNEKLFF. The chain has TRBV5-5 and TRBJ1-4; D is uncertain. The CDR3 has 13 amino acids. The V gene lost 4 bases and the J gene lost 0 bases, with 4 bases spanning the gap. Looked up from germline, CDR1 is SGHKS and CDR2 is YYEKEE (reference sequence).

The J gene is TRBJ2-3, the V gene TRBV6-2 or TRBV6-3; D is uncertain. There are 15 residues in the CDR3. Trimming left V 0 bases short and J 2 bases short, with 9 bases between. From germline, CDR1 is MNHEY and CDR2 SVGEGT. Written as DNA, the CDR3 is TGTGCCAGCAGTTACTCGATGGGCTTCACAGATACGCAGTATTTT. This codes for CASSYSMGFTDTQYF.

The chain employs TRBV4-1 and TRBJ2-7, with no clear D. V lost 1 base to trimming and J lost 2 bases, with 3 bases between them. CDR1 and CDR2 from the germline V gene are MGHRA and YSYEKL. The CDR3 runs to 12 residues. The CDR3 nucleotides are TGCGCCAGCAGCCAAGTTCCCTACGAGCAGTACTTC. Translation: CASSQVPYEQYF.

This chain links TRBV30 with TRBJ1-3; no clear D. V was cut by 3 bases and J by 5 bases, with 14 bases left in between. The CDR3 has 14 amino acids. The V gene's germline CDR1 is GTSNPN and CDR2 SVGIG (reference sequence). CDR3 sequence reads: CAWSPSPGRNTIYF. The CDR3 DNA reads TGTGCCTGGAGCCCGTCGCCAGGCAGAAACACCATATATTTT.

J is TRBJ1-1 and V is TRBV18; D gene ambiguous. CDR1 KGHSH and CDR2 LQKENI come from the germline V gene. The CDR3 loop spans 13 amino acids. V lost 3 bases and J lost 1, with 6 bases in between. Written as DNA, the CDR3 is TGTGCCAGCTCACCCCCAGCGAACACTGAAGCTTTCTTT. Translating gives CASSPPANTEAFF.

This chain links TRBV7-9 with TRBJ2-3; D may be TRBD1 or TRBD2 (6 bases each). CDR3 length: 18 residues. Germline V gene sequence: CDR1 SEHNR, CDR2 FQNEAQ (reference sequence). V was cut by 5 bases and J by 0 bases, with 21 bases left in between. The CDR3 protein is CASSAAKGRTASTDTQYF. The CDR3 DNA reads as TGTGCCAGCAGCGCCGCAAAGGGGAGGACAGCTAGCACAGATACGCAGTATTTT.

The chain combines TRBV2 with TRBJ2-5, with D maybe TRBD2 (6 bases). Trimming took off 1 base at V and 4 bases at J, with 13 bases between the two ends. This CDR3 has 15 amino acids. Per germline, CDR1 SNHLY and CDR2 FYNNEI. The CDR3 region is CASSEGDPGGETQYF. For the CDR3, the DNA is TGTGCCAGCAGTGAAGGGGACCCCGGGGGAGAGACCCAGTACTTC.